This TCR beta chain was found in a study of T cells in Graves' hyperthyroidism and ophthalmopathy. Study information: Staff took peripheral blood when the initial diagnosis was made, before any treatment began.

There are many counts of this clonotype. What it binds is unknown. The ends lost 5 bases at V and 1 base at J; junction bases unmatched: 9. Germline assignment: CDR1 SNHLY and CDR2 FYNNEI. The CDR3 length is 17 residues. Findings and caveats of the study: Ophthalmopathy was separated from stable hyperthyroidism by a 13 V-J model.

Template material for amplifying TCR beta CDR3 regions consisted of RNA transcripts. Initially, a first-round RT-PCR of the TCR CDR3 employed the HTBI primer set. TCRdb re-called the multiplex PCR reads with MiXCR, one entry per CDR3 protein. The data contain 350,000 to 450,000 distinct CDR3 sequences, 11% to 15% of them seen just once; the ten biggest clones take up 28%. The study left out patients who had uncontrolled infection, other autoimmune disease, pregnancy or lactation. The TCR sequence derives from a man over 45 with Graves' ophthalmopathy. The chain employs TRBV2 and TRBJ1-3; 9 nucleotides match TRBD1. Sequencing was carried out using blood. The CDR3 DNA reads TGTGCCAGCAGTTTGCGGGACAGGGTACTATCTGGAAACACCATATATTTT. It specifies CASSLRDRVLSGNTIYF.